The present T cell receptor beta chain was sequenced within a study of cytomegalovirus exposure and HLA in healthy donors (dated by TCRdb to about 2017). With regard to the full study: An earlier analysis of some 550 of the donors reported approximately 300 Gb of sequence data and around 110 million unique TCR beta sequences from 190 million or so T cells. An early release covering some 640 HLA-typed donors comprised about 320 gigabases of sequencing data and around 80 million unique TCR sequences. The genetic ancestry cluster associated with self-reported Caucasian donors included about 84% of the roughly 360 genotyped donors. The study aimed to test whether signatures of past pathogen exposure could be identified by cataloging public T cell receptors. The T cell repertoires of 670 or so subjects were profiled by immunosequencing and related to cytomegalovirus serostatus. In addition to the first cohort of roughly 670 subjects, a separate validation cohort of 120 different subjects was used. To predict cytomegalovirus infection status, the study combined high-throughput TCR immunosequencing, statistical association of individual TCRs with disease status, and machine learning. In a later analysis, previously published TCR beta repertoires from 670 or so donors were re-analyzed and high-resolution HLA genotyping was added so that TCR occurrence patterns could be studied. Rather than drawing on any new phenotypic data, the later analysis identified candidate immune exposures from TCR beta sequences and the way those sequences occurred across donors. An earlier analysis of fewer than 700 of the donors applied high-throughput TCR beta sequencing to assess whether each TCR beta V gene segment acted as functional or pseudogenic. Donor age, sex, ethnicity and CMV serostatus were compiled alongside the repertoire data. A later genetic analysis took genome-wide SNP genotypes for 398 of the 666 donors and used that subset as a discovery cohort. All discovery cohort repertoires had been generated on a single sequencing platform. Both class I and class II loci were covered by HLA typing, at four-digit resolution. The number of donors typed differed by locus, with roughly 620-630 for A, B, C, DRB1 and DQB1, about 500 for DQA1, 600 to 610 for DPA1, and approximately 470 for DPB1. Four to six DR-DQ haplotypes were handled as single units for association and clustering, since linkage in the cohort was strong. Across under 500 genotyped donors of the cohort, an average of roughly 250,000 unique TCR beta nucleotide sequences per donor were sequenced, and around 20% of those sequences were non-productive.

Library creation used the immunoSEQ multiplex PCR assay. For the multiplex PCR, a mixture combining 60 forward primers for TCR Vbeta segments and 13 reverse primers for TCR Jbeta segments was used. Amplification of the CDR3 region of rearranged TCR beta genes was performed with a multiplex PCR assay on genomic DNA. On the Illumina HiSeq System, the amplified TCR beta libraries were sequenced as 87-base-pair reads. Turning to the authors' computational methods: Across the 600 to 700 repertoires, a later analysis counted roughly 77 million unique TCR beta chains, 8.5 million to 12 million of which were shared by at least two donors. A nearest-neighbor algorithm error-corrected the raw reads and collapsed the reads into unique sequences, merging closely related sequences to remove PCR and sequencing errors. Alignment of CDR3 sequences to IMGT reference sequences was used to assign V, D and J gene segments. For a sequence to be retained, a match of at least six nucleotides to both a V gene segment and a J gene segment was required. A rearrangement counted as productive if the CDR3 had no stop codons and remained in frame with V and J, and every other rearrangement counted as non-productive. CDR3 was defined according to IMGT convention as the region running from the second conserved V-encoded cysteine to the conserved J-encoded phenylalanine. The earlier analysis of roughly 590 of the donors excluded any sequence lacking an unambiguous match to a single V gene segment. An earlier analysis of 587 of the donors classified V segments as functional when productive rearrangements were above 56.7% and as segregating when the standard deviation between donors was above 5%. To diagnose cytomegalovirus status from the catalog of TCR beta chain sequences, a statistical classification framework was built. V and J gene assignment, in a later analysis, came from comparing TCR nucleotide sequences with IMGT/GENE-DB human TR gene sequences. In a later analysis, CDR3 sequences and most-parsimonious VDJ recombination scenarios were assigned using the TCRdist pipeline. In a later analysis, each TCR beta chain was defined by its CDR3 amino acid sequence together with its V-gene family, and reads lacking a unique V-gene family were excluded. A later analysis removed 550 to 700 highly shared, low-generation-probability nucleotide sequences to deal with suspected cross-contamination and a sequencing artifact. For each public chain, a later analysis derived a clonal expansion index from normalized ranks of inferred template counts within each repertoire. Generation probabilities in a later analysis came from a VDJ recombination model fitted to out-of-frame rearrangements, and those results were checked against IGoR. In a later analysis, hypergeometric tests were used to score TCR-TCR, TCR-HLA and TCR-CMV co-occurrence, with a repertoire-size bias correction applied to TCR pairs. A later analysis estimated false discovery rates by permuting HLA or CMV assignments 20 times. In a later analysis, co-occurring TCRs were grouped using DBSCAN, with TCRdist sequence similarity added in when clustering inside HLA-allele-positive subsets. Repertoires with fewer than 30,000 or more than 120,000 public chains, plus five repertoires with anomalous nucleotide sharing, were excluded from co-occurrence clustering. TCRdb retrieved this table from immuneACCESS and kept in-frame rearrangements only. Not all clones are present; in checked studies, unresolved V genes account for under half, and no reason is known for the remainder. The V and J calls and clone size were taken over from that table, and D and trimming were inferred from the DNA. This sample has 210,000 or so clones in its table, and about 77% of those were observed once. The top ten clones comprise over 2% of the sample.

The paper as a whole reports these results and caveats: Some IMGT-functional V segments, including TRBV6-2 and TRBV6-3, could not be distinguished by the 87-base-pair reads and were therefore excluded. It was suggested by the authors that the approach could potentially be generalized to other disease states and immunological phenotypes. In a later analysis, HLA-associated TCR beta chains were found to be more clonally expanded and to have lower generation probabilities than equally common non-associated chains. A cluster of highly shared sequence variants was judged likely to represent a technical artifact of the sequencing pipeline. The classifier was reported to diagnose cytomegalovirus status with high specificity and sensitivity in both the original cohort and the validation cohort. About 15 rarely observed V segments, including chromosome 9 orphons, were excluded from the earlier analysis of some 590 of the donors because counts were too low. In a later analysis, several top co-occurrence clusters were reported to appear linked to parvovirus B19, influenza, CMV and Epstein-Barr virus. Broadly in line with IMGT annotations, most TCR beta V segments showed up in productive rearrangements about 90% or about 30% of the time in an earlier analysis of approximately 640 of the donors. For the cohort, immune exposure information was limited to CMV serostatus. A further reported finding was that TCR beta sequences accurately predicted the HLA-A and HLA-B alleles for most subjects in the first cohort. While some public TCRs were present in many individuals, most TCR sequences turned up only very rarely across donors. Presence/absence analyses assumed roughly uniform sequencing depth across donors, an assumption that may not hold. When HLA alleles, especially DR and DQ, strongly co-occurred, attributing TCR associations to individual alleles was difficult. V-gene and J-gene trimming of TCR beta chains was associated with a missense DCLRE1C variant in a later genetic analysis, and the association was replicated in an independent cohort. Because some donors lacked HLA typing at each locus, the association tests relied only on the typed subset. A few of the identified cytomegalovirus-associated TCR beta chains were confirmed in vitro to be specific for cytomegalovirus antigens. According to a later analysis, TCR association rates differed among HLA loci, with DRB1 alleles showing the most associated TCRs and HLA-C alleles showing the fewest. A total of roughly 160 TCR beta chains were listed by the study as associated with cytomegalovirus. In a later analysis, around 17,000 TCR beta sequences were associated with specific HLA alleles at a false discovery rate of 0.05. Only TCR beta chains were sequenced in this cohort, and the absence of alpha or paired-chain data limited detectable features. In a later analysis, most CMV-associated TCR beta chains were found to appear HLA-restricted, with HLA associations seemingly driven largely by CMV exposure. Linkage disequilibrium might explain the correlated functional status among segregating V segments, but an unknown experimental factor could not be ruled out. According to a later genetic analysis, donors in an Asian-associated ancestry cluster had fewer N-insertions in productive TCRs than the roughly 670-donor mean.

CDR1 and CDR2 are read off the germline V gene as SGHDT and YYEEEE. V is cut back by 0 bases and J by 0 bases, with 12 bases in the junction unmatched. The cysteine opens and the phenylalanine closes a CDR3 of 18 amino acids. The DNA shown is the 54-base CDR3, in frame from base 1. With respect to this clone: Its antigen remains unidentified. Base qualities are not at hand, and no much larger clone is one base apart.

The cohort was made up of approximately 700 healthy bone marrow donors. At the time of sampling, every cohort member was nominally healthy, though immune exposures that went unrecorded were likely present. The donor was CMV seropositive and was included in the group of 289 seropositive cohort members. A peripheral blood sample was provided by each donor, and peripheral blood mononuclear cells were used for TCR beta sequencing. Genomic DNA extraction from the blood cell samples was performed with the Qiagen DNeasy Blood Extraction Kit. The sequence came from a young woman in good health and CMV-seropositive. The sequence links TRBV5-6 to TRBJ2-7; 7 bases in the middle match TRBD2. The specimen sequenced was PBMCs. In nucleotide form, the sequence is TGTGCCAGCAGCTTGGAATCTGGAGTGACTAGCCTCTCCTACGAGCAGTACTTC. This translates into CASSLESGVTSLSYEQYF.